This T cell receptor (beta chain) was observed in a study of cytotoxic CD8 clonotypes in ibrutinib-treated CLL (dated by TCRdb to the early 2020s). General notes on the study: The cohort was composed of under 12 relapsed/refractory and roughly 16 treatment-naive patients; IGHV unmutated status was identified in 17 patients. Responses were partial in roughly 24 patients and complete in 2; after median approximately 69 months follow-up, around 15 stayed in remission and approximately twelve progressed. Response samples were obtained after a median of around eleven months of treatment, with a range of roughly 6 to 40 months. On average, each sample yielded roughly 250,000 productive templates and under 95,000 productive rearrangements. Of the approximately 87 people in the trial, roughly 27 had longitudinal samples available. Cryopreserved peripheral blood mononuclear cells were obtained before treatment, at response, and at either sustained remission or disease progression. Every remission and progressive disease sample was obtained while ibrutinib was still being received by the patients. The paper as a whole reports these results and caveats: Baseline clonality exceeded that of age-matched healthy donors and correlated strongly with circulating CD8+ T-cell counts. Public clonotypes were rare and either contracted or stayed stable during treatment, and the rise in clonality at ibrutinib response reflected the expansion of private clonotypes. An increase in clonality was observed at ibrutinib response, with clonality remaining stable during sustained remission and falling back toward baseline at progression. Sampling times were not matched between patients in sustained remission and patients whose disease was progressing, and lymph node repertoires were not examined.

As concerns this clone: This receptor's antigen is unknown. Base quality data are lacking; no much larger clone is found one base away.

The time point label corresponds to: 20 to 25 months on ibrutinib. Roughly 1.9 micrograms of genomic DNA were extracted from cryopreserved PBMCs for TCR beta library preparation. Longitudinal blood samples from CLL patients on ibrutinib monotherapy underwent high-throughput TCR beta sequencing. The patients were enrolled in a single-center, open-label phase 2 trial of ibrutinib monotherapy. The cysteine opens and the phenylalanine closes a CDR3 of 14 amino acids. Only the CDR3 DNA stays, 42 bases, in frame from base 1. The germline V gene provides CDR1 SGHRS and CDR2 YFSETQ. A distance of 8 bases separates the germline ends of V and J, which lose 0 bases and 2 bases respectively. A MiSeq instrument was used for deep resolution sequencing, which targeted depths ranging from 1 in 1 million up to 1 in 200,000 T cells, with coverage averaging 10x for each clonotype. TCR beta libraries were generated with the immunoSEQ hsTCRB Kit. The source study handled its data this way. ImmunoSEQ Data Assistant and ImmunoSEQ Analyzer were used for data analysis, and V, D and J genes were assigned according to IMGT definitions. Clonality, with values ranging from 0 to 1, was calculated as one minus the normalized Shannon entropy of productive rearrangement frequencies. Public clonotype analysis was restricted to overrepresented clonotypes comprising at least 0.05% of each patient's repertoire. Repertoires from 10 to 15 age-matched healthy donors in immuneACCESS were used as clonality controls. As stored in TCRdb, this immuneACCESS dataset retains in-frame rearrangements with V and J assigned. A fraction of the clones does not appear; measured against another copy, unresolved V genes explain less than half of the discrepancy, and the remainder lacks a known reason. V and J calls and clone size are given by that table; D and trimming were obtained from the DNA. The sample records more than 25,000 clones, about 70% of which are singletons. Around 55% of the sample comes from the top ten.

The V gene is TRBV5-1 and the J gene is TRBJ2-5; the D region is possibly TRBD1 or TRBD2, each matching across 6 bases. The starting material was PBMCs, obtained after 24 months of ibrutinib treatment. The receptor comes from a human donor with chronic lymphocytic leukemia. CDR3 reads: CASSLGGGQETQYF. Read as DNA, the sequence is TGCGCCAGCAGCTTGGGAGGGGGGCAAGAGACCCAGTACTTC.